These 28 T cell receptor beta chains came from one sample sequenced in a study of cytomegalovirus exposure and HLA in healthy donors (dated by TCRdb to the late 2010s). The library relied on the immunoSEQ multiplex PCR assay. For the multiplex PCR, a mixture combining 60 forward primers for TCR Vbeta segments and 13 reverse primers for TCR Jbeta segments was used. Not all clones reach the TCRdb copy of this immuneACCESS table, which keeps in-frame sequences only. Checked studies attribute under half of the gap to unresolved V genes and leave the rest unexplained. The sample includes about 180,000 clones, with about four fifths observed a single time. The top ten constitute about 2.9% of the sample. The specimen was PBMCs. These receptor sequences come from a male donor in good health and CMV-seronegative.

The J gene is TRBJ1-5, the V gene TRBV21-1. TRBV21-1 has pseudogene status. There are 15 residues in the CDR3. This CDR3 is CASSKEFRGGQPQHF. The CDR3 DNA reads as TGTGCCAGCAGCAAAGAGTTTAGGGGAGGACAGCCCCAGCATTTT.

The chain employs TRBV30 and TRBJ2-5; no clear D. CDR3 length: 12 amino acids. V gave up 0 bases and J gave up 4 bases, with 6 bases separating them. The V gene's germline CDR1 is GTSNPN and CDR2 SVGIG (reference sequence). The chain's CDR3 is CAWSVTGETQYF. CDR3 bases: TGTGCCTGGAGTGTTACGGGAGAGACCCAGTACTTC. The full variable domain, with the rest looked up from reference TRBV30 and TRBJ2-5, is SQTIHQWPATLVQPVGSPLSLECTVEGTSNPNLYWYRQAAGRGLQLLFYSVGIGQISSEVPQNLSASRPQDRQFILSSKKLLLSDSGFYLCAWSVTGETQYFGPGTRLLVL.

The V and J genes are TRBV6-6 and TRBJ2-7; 7 nucleotides align to TRBD1. The J segment lost 2 bases and the V segment lost 7 bases, leaving 5 bases of the junction unmatched. The CDR3 is 13 residues long. Germline CDR1 is MNHNY and CDR2 is SVGAGI (reference sequence). The CDR3 nucleotides are TGTGCCAGCAAGGGGACAGCCCCCTACGAGCAGTACTTC. Its translation is CASKGTAPYEQYF.

The chain has TRBV5-8 and TRBJ1-5; unclear D gene. The length of the CDR3 is 16 residues. In germline, CDR1 is SGHTS, CDR2 YDEGEE. Trimming took off 4 bases at V and 2 bases at J, with 16 bases between the two ends. The CDR3 nucleotides are TGTGCCAGCAGCCTAGCGGGGTTTGTTGGCAATCAGCCCCAGCATTTT. Translation: CASSLAGFVGNQPQHF.

This clone was observed a few times. This same CDR3 is encoded by further DNA sequences in the sample. The CDR3 nucleotides are TGTGCCAGCAGTTATGGCTCTCTCTATGGCTACACCTTC. This translates into CASSYGSLYGYTF. This chain uses TRBV6-5 with TRBJ1-2; D is undetermined. The germline CDR1 and CDR2 sequences are MNHEY and SVGAGI. V was shortened by 3 bases and J by 4 bases, with 9 bases between the two germline ends. CDR3 length: 13 amino acids.

This clone was counted once. One junction end disagrees with the germline gene, perhaps due to a read error. Other DNA sequences in the sample encode the same CDR3. V and J are TRBV2 and TRBJ1-6, with D hard to call. This CDR3 region has 14 residues. Germline values: CDR1 SNHLY, CDR2 FYNNEI. CDR3 sequence (DNA): TGTGCCAGCTCTCAGACATCCTATAATTCCCCCCTCCACTTT. It yields the protein CASSQTSYNSPLHF.

The chain is built from TRBV28 and TRBJ1-5; tentative D call: TRBD1 (5 bases). The ends were cut back, 5 bases at V and 5 bases at J, with 13 bases in the middle. The CDR3 sequence is 14 residues long. In germline, CDR1 is MDHEN, CDR2 SYDVKM. This CDR3 is CASSLWGEHQPQHF. The CDR3 coding sequence is TGTGCCAGCAGTCTTTGGGGGGAGCATCAGCCCCAGCATTTT. Based on the CDR3 plus reference TRBV28 and TRBJ1-5, the full variable domain is DVKVTQSSRYLVKRTGEKVFLECVQDMDHENMFWYRQDPGLGLRLIYFSYDVKMKEKGDIPEGYSVSREKKERFSLILESASTNQTSMYLCASSLWGEHQPQHFGDGTRLSIL.

This chain links TRBV4-3 with TRBJ2-4, with 9 positions matching TRBD1. Germline trimming cut 1 base from V and 8 bases from J; bases unmatched to any gene: 6. The CDR3 sequence is 15 residues long. Germline lookup yields CDR1 LGHNA and CDR2 YSLEER. DNA for the CDR3: TGCGCCAGCAGCCAAGGGCGGGGACAGGGTTACATTCAGTACTTC. Residues: CASSQGRGQGYIQYF.

The V call is TRBV7-3, the J call TRBJ2-2; D might be TRBD2 (6 bases). The CDR3 contains 15 residues. Per the germline V gene, CDR1 is SGHTA and CDR2 is FQGTGA. The V end was cut by 0 bases, the J end by 2 bases, with 7 bases between. Here the CDR3 DNA reads TGTGCCAGCAGCTTAACCGGGAGTAACACCGGGGAGCTGTTTTTT. Translated, it gives CASSLTGSNTGELFF.

This sequence joins TRBV6-1 and TRBJ2-1, with D perhaps matching TRBD1 (5 bases). CDR1 and CDR2 from the germline V gene are MNHNS and SASEGT. This CDR3 spans 11 amino acids. Trimming removed 8 bases at V and 8 bases at J, with 10 bases between. DNA for the CDR3: TGTGCCAGCTCAGGGAACTATGAGCAGTTCTTC. Amino acid sequence: CASSGNYEQFF.

The rearrangement links TRBV6-1 to TRBJ1-5, with D unclear. The CDR3 length is 13 residues. Trimming took 8 bases from V and 3 from J, leaving 11 bases between them. The germline CDR1 and CDR2 sequences are MNHNS and SASEGT. The CDR3 DNA reads TGTGCCAGCTCCGGGTCAGTCAATCAGCCCCAGCATTTT. Its protein is CASSGSVNQPQHF.

The table lists this clone with a few counts. The rearrangement links TRBV27 to TRBJ1-5; D uncertain. Trimming took 3 bases from V and 2 from J, leaving 5 bases between them. The germline CDR1 and CDR2 sequences are MNHEY and SMNVEV (reference sequence). CDR3 size: 13 residues. For the CDR3, the DNA is TGTGCCAGCAGTTTTTTAGGCAATCAGCCCCAGCATTTT. Its protein product is CASSFLGNQPQHF.

J is TRBJ2-4 and V is TRBV7-9, with 7 bases fitting TRBD2. Germline CDR1 and CDR2: SEHNR and FQNEAQ (reference sequence). The V and J ends lost 4 bases and 1 base, in that order; junction bases with no gene match: 4. The CDR3 runs to 15 residues. CDR3 nucleotide sequence: TGTGCCAGCAGCTGGGGGGGTAGCGCCAAAAACATTCAGTACTTC. Residues: CASSWGGSAKNIQYF.

The V call is TRBV4-2, the J call TRBJ2-3, with 9 bases fitting TRBD2. Trimming cost V 5 bases and J 2 bases; bases outside gene matches: 8. The CDR3 is made up of 16 amino acids. CDR1 is LGHNA, CDR2 YNFKEQ, per germline. DNA for the CDR3: TGTGCCAGCAGCTTCAGCGGGGGGAGGGTCACAGATACGCAGTATTTT. Its protein is CASSFSGGRVTDTQYF.

This clone showed up just a few times. The V gene is TRBV6-5, the J gene TRBJ2-3, with 7 bases that match TRBD2. V dropped 1 base and J dropped 2; count of bases not matched to a gene: 6. The CDR3 sequence is 16 residues long. The germline V gene encodes CDR1 MNHEY and CDR2 SVGAGI. The CDR3 coding sequence is TGTGCCAGCAGTTACTTAGGACTAGACTTCACAGATACGCAGTATTTT. It translates to CASSYLGLDFTDTQYF.

V is TRBV14 and J is TRBJ2-1; 9 bases are a match to TRBD2. The CDR3 is 15 residues long. Germline CDR1 reads SGHDN; CDR2 reads FVKESK. V shed 10 bases and J 9 bases; nucleotides not matched to a gene: 16. The chain's CDR3 is CATDFSGGRRGEQFF. The CDR3 DNA follows: TGTGCCACGGATTTTAGCGGGGGTCGACGGGGTGAGCAGTTCTTC.

The chain employs TRBV6-6 and TRBJ1-3; D unclear. The CDR3 totals 13 residues. Looked up from germline, CDR1 is MNHNY and CDR2 is SVGAGI (reference sequence). V gave up 5 bases and J gave up 0 bases, with 5 bases separating them. Here the CDR3 DNA reads TGTGCCAGCAGTCCCTACTCTGGAAACACCATATATTTT. It translates to CASSPYSGNTIYF.

V usage is TRBV27 and J usage is TRBJ1-6; possible D gene TRBD1, 6 bases. The CDR3 length is 13 residues. Germline V gene data show CDR1 as MNHEY and CDR2 as SMNVEV (reference sequence). V shed 8 bases and J shed 7 bases, with 12 bases lying between them. Here the CDR3 reads CASRDIKNSPLHF. The CDR3 nucleotides are TGTGCCAGCCGGGACATTAAAAATTCACCCCTCCACTTT.

V usage is TRBV5-1 and J usage is TRBJ2-3; 10 bases line up with TRBD2. Germline V gene data show CDR1 as SGHRS and CDR2 as YFSETQ. After removal of 4 bases from V and 4 bases from J, the junction contained 6 bases not matched to a gene. CDR3 length equals 15 residues. In DNA form, the CDR3 reads TGCGCCAGCAGCCGAGCGGGGGGGCAGCCAGATACGCAGTATTTT. Translation gives CASSRAGGQPDTQYF.

CDR3 in DNA: TGTGCCAGCAGCTCGGGACAGGGGGCTCAATATGGCTACACCTTC. It specifies CASSSGQGAQYGYTF. The chain carries TRBV5-5 and TRBJ1-2; TRBD1 matches at 12 bases. V was clipped by 3 bases and J by 5 bases; unmatched bases: 5. CDR1 and CDR2 (germline): SGHKS, YYEKEE (reference sequence). The CDR3 has 15 amino acids.

The J gene is TRBJ1-2, the V gene TRBV5-4, with TRBD1 as a possible D gene (5 bases). The length of the CDR3 is 14 residues. V lost 9 bases and J lost 4, with 19 bases in between. Germline CDR1 reads SGHNT; CDR2 reads YYREEE (reference sequence). The CDR3 nucleotides read TGTGCCACTTATGGGGGGGGATGGATCTATGGCTACACCTTC. Translating gives CATYGGGWIYGYTF.

This clone was counted between two and nine times. The J gene is TRBJ1-5, the V gene TRBV28; 11 bases align to TRBD1. CDR3 length: 15 residues. V lost 6 bases, J lost 6 bases, and 7 bases stayed unmatched. CDR1 and CDR2 (germline): MDHEN, SYDVKM. The CDR3 DNA is TGTGCCAGCAGCTCCGGACAGGGGGCGACTCAGCCCCAGCATTTT. Translated, it gives CASSSGQGATQPQHF.

The chain joins TRBV30 to TRBJ1-6; D is undetermined. Trimming took off 5 bases at V and 7 bases at J, with 15 bases between the two ends. CDR3 length: 14 residues. Per the germline V gene, CDR1 is GTSNPN and CDR2 is SVGIG (reference sequence). CDR3 sequence: CAWGWEGSNSPLHF. CDR3 nucleotide sequence: TGTGCCTGGGGATGGGAGGGATCGAATTCACCCCTCCACTTT.

As DNA, the CDR3 is TGCGCCAGCAGTCTCACCCAGGGTAGACTCAATCAGCCCCAGCATTTT. Translated, it gives CASSLTQGRLNQPQHF. The chain couples TRBV4-1 to TRBJ1-5; maybe TRBD1 (5 bases). This CDR3 is built from 16 residues. CDR1 and CDR2 (germline): MGHRA, YSYEKL. V lost 6 bases, J lost 3 bases, and 18 bases lay in between.

V and J are TRBV6-5 and TRBJ1-1; D gene ambiguous. Trimming removed 8 bases from V and 1 base from J, with 5 bases in between. This CDR3 has 11 amino acids. Germline V gene sequence: CDR1 MNHEY, CDR2 SVGAGI. The CDR3 DNA is TGTGCCAGCGAAGCGAACACTGAAGCTTTCTTT. Residues: CASEANTEAFF.

The chain carries TRBV4-2 and TRBJ1-1, with TRBD1 identical over 7 bases. The CDR3 runs 12 residues. The V gene's germline CDR1 is LGHNA and CDR2 YNFKEQ. V trimming: 6 bases; J trimming: 3 bases; junction bases outside the gene matches: 1. CDR3 sequence reads: CASSQGDTEAFF. As DNA, the CDR3 is TGTGCCAGCAGTCAGGGGGACACTGAAGCTTTCTTT.

CDR3 coding DNA: TGTGCCAGCAATCGACGAGGCTACGAGCAGTACTTC. Amino acids: CASNRRGYEQYF. The V gene is TRBV6-5, the J gene TRBJ2-7, with D unresolved. Trimming stripped 7 bases from V and 3 bases from J, with 10 bases between. CDR1 is MNHEY and CDR2 is SVGAGI in the germline V gene. This CDR3 has 12 amino acids.

This rearrangement joins TRBV7-9 to TRBJ1-3, with a weak D call TRBD1 (6 bases). Germline V gene lookup returns CDR1 SEHNR and CDR2 FQNEAQ (reference sequence). With 6 bases removed from V and 0 bases from J, the gap between germline ends came to 9 bases. The CDR3 length is 14 residues. The chain's CDR3 is CASSHRASGNTIYF. CDR3 in DNA: TGTGCCAGCAGTCACAGGGCCTCTGGAAACACCATATATTTT. The full variable domain, in which reference TRBV7-9 and TRBJ1-3 provide the parts outside the CDR3, is DTGVSQNPRHKITKRGQNVTFRCDPISEHNRLYWYRQTLGQGPEFLTYFQNEAQLEKSRLLSDRFSAERPKGSFSTLEIQRTEQGDSAMYLCASSHRASGNTIYFGEGSWLTVV.